This T cell receptor (beta chain) was identified in a study of blood T cells in healthy people across ages. Study-level information: Template switching captured about one barcoded beta molecule per two T cells.

Researchers report isolating at least 6 million PBMCs per sample. RNA extraction gave at least 5 micrograms of total RNA per sample. Then a second PCR, running roughly 7 to 11 cycles, was carried out with a sample-barcoded 5' primer and a J-beta primer mix. Every sample returned 2.5 million or more CDR3-containing paired-end reads. TCRdb processed the 5' RACE reads anew with MiXCR; each CDR3 protein has one entry. Of about a million distinct CDR3 sequences listed, approximately 50% were seen once; the top ten hold about 20%. The origin of this receptor is a woman in her fifties or sixties in good health. Sequenced sample: blood.

CDR3 in DNA: TGTGCCAGCAGGGGCAGCGGGGTCCCCTACGAGCAGTACTTC. Its translation is CASRGSGVPYEQYF. This sequence joins TRBV28 and TRBJ2-7; 7 bases line up with TRBD2. V dropped 6 bases and J dropped 2; count of bases not matched to a gene: 7. This CDR3 comprises 14 residues. CDR1 and CDR2 from the germline V gene are MDHEN and SYDVKM.